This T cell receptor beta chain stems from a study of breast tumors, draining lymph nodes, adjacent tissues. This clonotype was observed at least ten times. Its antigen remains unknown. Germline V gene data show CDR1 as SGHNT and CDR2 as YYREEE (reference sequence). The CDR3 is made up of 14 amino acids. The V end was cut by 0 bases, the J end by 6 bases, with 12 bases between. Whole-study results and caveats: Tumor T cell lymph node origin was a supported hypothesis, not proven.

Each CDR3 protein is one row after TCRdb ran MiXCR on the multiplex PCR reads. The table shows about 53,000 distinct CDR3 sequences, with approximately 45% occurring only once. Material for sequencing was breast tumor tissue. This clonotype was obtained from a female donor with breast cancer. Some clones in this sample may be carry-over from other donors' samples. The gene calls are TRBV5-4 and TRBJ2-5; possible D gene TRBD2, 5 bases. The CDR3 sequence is CASSLVSGEQTQYF. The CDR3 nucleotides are TGTGCCAGCAGCTTGGTTTCCGGGGAGCAGACCCAGTACTTC.